This T cell receptor (beta chain) was profiled in a study of T cells in localized non-small cell lung cancer. Study-level results: Because sequencing included only one region (of the tumor), heterogeneity remains possible. The appearance of a median 57 of the top 100 tumor clones was seen in adjacent lung. Adjacent uninvolved lung tissue had the highest T cell clonality, exceeding tumor.

Repertoires were generated with immunoSEQ multiplex PCR, while TCRdb's copy carries only in-frame clones and drops some. The sample lists about 59,000 clones; about 90% were seen once. Trimming removed 7 bases from V and 8 bases from J, with 8 bases in between. The CDR3 extends over 11 amino acids. CDR1 is MNHEY and CDR2 is SVGAGI in the germline V gene. Comment on this clone: Its antigen is as yet unknown.

This rearrangement joins TRBV6-5 to TRBJ2-2; D not resolved. Material: peripheral blood, obtained before any cancer treatment. The clonotype comes from a man between 40 and 69 years old with stage I squamous cell lung carcinoma. The CDR3 DNA sequence: TGTGCCAGCACACAAGTGGGGGAGCTGTTTTTT. As protein: CASTQVGELFF.